Listed here are 13 T cell receptor beta chains from one sample, sequenced in a study of T cell responses to AZD1222 COVID-19 vaccine. Profiled with immunoSEQ multiplex PCR; TCRdb holds only in-frame clones, not every one. The table includes 80,000 to 100,000 clones, over 75% detected once. The source was peripheral blood, collected on day 0 of AZD1222 vaccination. The source of these receptors is an adult in good health.

The J gene is TRBJ2-2, the V gene TRBV24-1; D unclear. CDR1 is KGHDR, CDR2 SFDVKD, per germline. Trimming cost V 7 bases and J 6 bases, with 11 bases left between them. This CDR3 comprises 13 residues. The CDR3 protein is CATRSTVSGELFF. In nucleotides, the CDR3 is TGTGCCACCAGAAGTACGGTGTCCGGGGAGCTGTTTTTT.

J is TRBJ1-1 and V is TRBV28; TRBD1 agrees at 7 bases. This CDR3 has 18 residues. CDR1 MDHEN and CDR2 SYDVKM come from the germline V gene. J was trimmed by 4 bases and V by 3 bases; bases with no gene match: 17. CDR3 nucleotides: TGTGCCAGCAGTTTCCTAACGACCGGGACAGAGGTGAGCACTGAAGCTTTCTTT. Its protein product is CASSFLTTGTEVSTEAFF. The full variable domain, in which reference TRBV28 and TRBJ1-1 provide the parts outside the CDR3, is DVKVTQSSRYLVKRTGEKVFLECVQDMDHENMFWYRQDPGLGLRLIYFSYDVKMKEKGDIPEGYSVSREKKERFSLILESASTNQTSMYLCASSFLTTGTEVSTEAFFGQGTRLTVV.

Worth noting for this clone: At one end, the junction sequence differs from germline, possibly due to a read error. The rearrangement links TRBV7-7 to TRBJ2-2; the D is unclear. Germline V gene sequence: CDR1 SSHAT, CDR2 FNYEAQ (reference sequence). This CDR3 has 14 amino acids. The CDR3 coding sequence is TGTGCTAGCAGCTTAAGGCAGAACACCGGGGAGCTGTTTTTT. Its translation is CASSLRQNTGELFF.

This clone has more than one count but fewer than ten. The chain joins TRBV27 to TRBJ1-1; D is uncertain. The length of the CDR3 is 16 residues. Germline CDR1 is MNHEY and CDR2 is SMNVEV (reference sequence). V lost 7 bases and J 4 bases, leaving 22 bases between the germline ends. The DNA of the CDR3 is TGTGCCAGCACCAATAGCCGCCCTGAATGGGCCACTGAAGCTTTCTTT. It yields the protein CASTNSRPEWATEAFF.

The chain is built from TRBV5-4 and TRBJ2-7, with a weak D call TRBD1 (6 bases). In germline, CDR1 is SGHNT, CDR2 YYREEE (reference sequence). With 4 bases removed from V and 5 bases from J, the gap between germline ends came to 16 bases. The CDR3 is 14 amino acids. CDR3 sequence: CASSVQGKGDEQYF. The DNA for the CDR3 is TGTGCCAGCAGCGTCCAGGGGAAAGGCGACGAGCAGTACTTC.

The chain couples TRBV7-9 to TRBJ2-1; D might be TRBD1 or TRBD2, each matching 5 bases. CDR3 length equals 15 residues. The V and J ends lost 0 bases and 4 bases respectively, with 10 bases between them. Germline CDR1 is SEHNR and CDR2 is FQNEAQ (reference sequence). Written as DNA, the CDR3 is TGTGCCAGCAGCTTAGCGGCAGGGAGTTACAATGAGCAGTTCTTC. This codes for CASSLAAGSYNEQFF.

This chain joins TRBV14 and TRBJ2-1, with D tentatively TRBD1 (7 bases). The CDR3 totals 16 residues. Trimming took off 1 base at V and 9 bases at J, with 19 bases between the two ends. Germline V gene lookup returns CDR1 SGHDN and CDR2 FVKESK. The CDR3 bases are TGTGCCAGCAGCCAAGCCAGGACAGGTGGGGGGAGTGAGCAGTTCTTC. This translates into CASSQARTGGGSEQFF.

This clone was seen a few times. This sequence joins TRBV3-1 (or the pseudogene TRBV3-2) and TRBJ2-7, with D possibly called TRBD1 or TRBD2 (6 bases each). The germline V and J ends were trimmed by 2 bases and 4 bases, with 12 bases remaining between them. Germline V lookup: CDR1 LGHDT, CDR2 YNNKEL (reference sequence). The CDR3 totals 14 residues. CDR3: CASSQRGRIYEQYF. In nucleotides, the CDR3 is TGTGCCAGCAGCCAACGGGGGCGGATATACGAGCAGTACTTC.

The chain couples TRBV30 to TRBJ2-5, with a possible D match to TRBD2 (6 bases). Germline CDR1 reads GTSNPN; CDR2 reads SVGIG (reference sequence). Trimming stripped 3 bases from V and 5 bases from J, with 16 bases between. There are 14 residues in the CDR3. CDR3 sequence: CAWSPGTFGETQYF. The CDR3 region has the DNA TGTGCCTGGAGCCCAGGGACTTTTGGGGAGACCCAGTACTTC.

This clone occurred once. The CDR3 loop reads CATSEGDSLHEKLFF. For the CDR3, the DNA is TGTGCCACCAGTGAGGGGGACAGTCTGCATGAAAAACTGTTTTTT. The V call is TRBV24-1, the J call TRBJ1-4; TRBD1 matches 7 bases. This CDR3 has 15 residues. J was trimmed by 6 bases and V by 4 bases; bases with no gene match: 7. Germline lookup yields CDR1 KGHDR and CDR2 SFDVKD.

V usage is TRBV4-3 and J usage is TRBJ2-3; possibly TRBD1 for D (7 bases). The length of the CDR3 is 17 residues. Germline CDR1 reads LGHNA; CDR2 reads YSLEER. V gave up 0 bases and J gave up 1 base, with 14 bases separating them. CDR3 amino acids: CASSQDWRGLGTDTQYF. Written as DNA, the CDR3 is TGCGCCAGCAGCCAAGATTGGAGGGGGCTGGGCACAGATACGCAGTATTTT.

CDR3 loop: CASSPPGQDNYGYTF. As DNA, the CDR3 is TGTGCCAGCTCACCGCCAGGACAGGACAACTATGGCTACACCTTC. The chain has TRBV18 and TRBJ1-2; 7 bases are a match to TRBD1. V was pared by 3 bases and J by 2 bases, with 6 bases of the junction left unmatched. In germline, CDR1 is KGHSH, CDR2 LQKENI. The CDR3 is 15 residues long.

The gene calls are TRBV27 and TRBJ1-2; D not certain. CDR3 length: 13 amino acids. From germline, CDR1 is MNHEY and CDR2 SMNVEV (reference sequence). V shed 0 bases and J shed 3 bases, with 5 bases lying between them. CDR3 amino acids: CASSLSGYYGYTF. CDR3 nucleotide sequence: TGTGCCAGCAGTTTATCAGGGTACTATGGCTACACCTTC.